This TCR beta chain was profiled in a study of blood T cell repertoires in COVID-19. Whole-study context: Samples representing acute and convalescent COVID-19 were sourced from the United States, Italy and Spain.

Germline CDR1 is SGHDN and CDR2 is FVKESK. V lost 0 bases and J lost 2, with 13 bases in between. The CDR3 has 16 residues. Original handling: Using reference gene primer amplification, nucleated cell counts were estimated. Assay used: immunoSEQ multiplex PCR; TCRdb lists only in-frame clones, some missing. V, J and clone size are those of that table, while D and trimming were read from the DNA. The sample has 250,000 or so clones; roughly 89% are singletons. V and J are TRBV14 and TRBJ1-1, with no clear D. Sequenced input: peripheral blood. The receptor was isolated from a middle-aged woman who had recovered from COVID-19. CDR3 region: CASSQDLAGFNTEAFF. In DNA form, the CDR3 reads TGTGCCAGCAGCCAAGATTTGGCAGGCTTTAACACTGAAGCTTTCTTT. Full variable domain (outside the CDR3, taken from reference TRBV14 and TRBJ1-1): EAGVTQFPSHSVIEKGQTVTLRCDPISGHDNLYWYRRVMGKEIKFLLHFVKESKQDESGMPNNRFLAERTGGTYSTLKVQPAELEDSGVYFCASSQDLAGFNTEAFFGQGTRLTVV.